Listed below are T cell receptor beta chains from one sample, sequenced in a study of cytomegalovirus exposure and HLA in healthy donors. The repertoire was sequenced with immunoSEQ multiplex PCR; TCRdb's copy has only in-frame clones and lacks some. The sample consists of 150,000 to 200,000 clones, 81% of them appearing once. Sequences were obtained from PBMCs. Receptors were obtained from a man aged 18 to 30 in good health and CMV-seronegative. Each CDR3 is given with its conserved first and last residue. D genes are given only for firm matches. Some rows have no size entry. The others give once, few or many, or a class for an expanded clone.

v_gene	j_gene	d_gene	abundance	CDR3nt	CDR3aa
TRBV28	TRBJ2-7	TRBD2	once	TGTGCCAGCAGTTTCGGGGGACTAGCGGGCGCCGAGCAGTACTTC	CASSFGGLAGAEQYF
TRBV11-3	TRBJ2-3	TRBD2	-	TGTGCCAGCAGCTTAGGGGTGACTAGCGTATCAGATACGCAGTATTTT	CASSLGVTSVSDTQYF
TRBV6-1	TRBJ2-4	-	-	TGTGCCAGCAAAGCGCCAGCCAAAAACATTCAGTACTTC	CASKAPAKNIQYF
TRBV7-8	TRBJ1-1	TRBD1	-	TGTGCCAGCAGTACCACAGGGGTCTCGAAAGCTTTCTTT	CASSTTGVSKAFF
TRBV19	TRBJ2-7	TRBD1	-	TGTGCCAGTAGTATACAGGGGGCAGGCTACGAGCAGTACTTC	CASSIQGAGYEQYF
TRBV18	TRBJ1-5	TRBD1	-	TGTGCCAGCTCACTAACACCGGGACAGGGTTTCAATCAGCCCCAGCATTTT	CASSLTPGQGFNQPQHF
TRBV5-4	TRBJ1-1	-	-	TGTGCCAGCAGCTTGGGCGGGGCGAGGAACACTGAAGCTTTCTTT	CASSLGGARNTEAFF
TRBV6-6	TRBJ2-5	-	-	TGTGCCAGCAGTTACAAGACCCGAGCGCAAGAGACCCAGTACTTC	CASSYKTRAQETQYF
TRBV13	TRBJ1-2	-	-	TGTGCCAGCAGCTTAGTTGGGCAGTTGGGCTACACCTTC	CASSLVGQLGYTF
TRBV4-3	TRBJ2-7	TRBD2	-	TGCGCCAGCAGCCAAGTGACTAGCGCCTACGAGCAGTACTTC	CASSQVTSAYEQYF
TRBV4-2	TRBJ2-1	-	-	TGTGCCAGCAGCCAAGTTGTGAGTAGCCCTCCGGGGAATGAGCAGTTCTTC	CASSQVVSSPPGNEQFF
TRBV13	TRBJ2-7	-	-	TGTGCCAGCAGCCCTGGACTTTCTACTTCTTACGAGCAGTACTTC	CASSPGLSTSYEQYF
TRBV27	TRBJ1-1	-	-	TGTGCCAGCAGTTTCCTCCTTACACGAAACACTGAAGCTTTCTTT	CASSFLLTRNTEAFF
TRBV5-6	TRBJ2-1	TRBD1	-	TGTGCCAGCAGCTTGGCCGCCGGGACAGGTGACAATGAGCAGTTCTTC	CASSLAAGTGDNEQFF
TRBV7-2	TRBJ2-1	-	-	TGTGCCAGCAGCACACAACCGGGACAAATTAACAATGAGCAGTTCTTC	CASSTQPGQINNEQFF
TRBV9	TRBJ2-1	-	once	TGTGCCAGCAGCGTTGAGGGTGGGTACAATGAGCAGTTCTTC	CASSVEGGYNEQFF
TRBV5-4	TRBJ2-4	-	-	TGTGCCAGCAGCGGACAGACCAAAAACATTCAGTACTTC	CASSGQTKNIQYF
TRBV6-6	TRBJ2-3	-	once	TGTGCCAGCAGAGGGCGGGGGCGCACAGATACGCAGTATTTT	CASRGRGRTDTQYF
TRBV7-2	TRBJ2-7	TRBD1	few	TGTGCCAGCAGCCCTCCTAGCACAGGGGCGACCTACGAGCAGTACTTC	CASSPPSTGATYEQYF
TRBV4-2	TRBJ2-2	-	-	TGTGCCAACAGCCAAGACCCGACTAGACACACCGGGGAGCTGTTTTTT	CANSQDPTRHTGELFF
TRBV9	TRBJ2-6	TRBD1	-	TGTGCCAGCAGCGACGGACAGGGATACCATTCTGGGGCCAACGTCCTGACTTTC	CASSDGQGYHSGANVLTF
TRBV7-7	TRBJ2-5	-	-	TGTGCTAGCAGCCGAGGACAGTACGAGACCCAGTACTTC	CASSRGQYETQYF
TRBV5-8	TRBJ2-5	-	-	TGTGCCAGCAGCCCCTATCCGACCCAGTACTTC	CASSPYPTQYF
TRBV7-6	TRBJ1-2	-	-	TGTGCCAGCAGCCCTCCGGGTCTCAATTCGGAGGGCTACACCTTC	CASSPPGLNSEGYTF
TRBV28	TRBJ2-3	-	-	TGTGCCAGCAGTCCCCCAGGAACAGATACGCAGTATTTT	CASSPPGTDTQYF
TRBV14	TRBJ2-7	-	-	TGTGCCAGCAGCCAAGAGTGGGCAACGAAGCAGTACTTC	CASSQEWATKQYF
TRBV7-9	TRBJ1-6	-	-	TGTGCCAGCAGCTCAAACATAGGGGCCTATAATTCACCCCTCCACTTT	CASSSNIGAYNSPLHF
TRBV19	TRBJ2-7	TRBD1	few	TGTGCCAGTAGTATGGGGACAGGCTCCTACGAGCAGTACTTC	CASSMGTGSYEQYF
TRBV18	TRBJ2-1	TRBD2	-	TGTGCCACCAACATAGCGGGGGGTGTGAATGAGCAGTTCTTC	CATNIAGGVNEQFF
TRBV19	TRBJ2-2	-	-	TGTGCCACGGAGGGGATGGGGGAGCTGTTTTTT	CATEGMGELFF
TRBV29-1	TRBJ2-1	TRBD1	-	TGCAGCGGAGGGGACAGGGGGGGGGATGAGCAGTTCTTC	CSGGDRGGDEQFF
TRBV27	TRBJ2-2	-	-	TGTGCCAGCAGACAGGAACCACTGAACACCGGGGAGCTGTTTTTT	CASRQEPLNTGELFF
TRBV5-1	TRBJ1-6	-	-	TGCGCCAGCAGCTATGACGACAACTCCTATAATTCACCCCTCCACTTT	CASSYDDNSYNSPLHF
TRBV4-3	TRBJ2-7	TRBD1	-	TGCGCCAGCAGCCAAGATCGAGGGACAGGGATTAGCTACGAGCAGTACTTC	CASSQDRGTGISYEQYF
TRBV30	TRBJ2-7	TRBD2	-	TGTGCCTGGAATCGGTGGGAGGGCCTAGGCGAGCAGTACTTC	CAWNRWEGLGEQYF
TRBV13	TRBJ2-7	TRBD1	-	TGTGCCAGCAGCGGAGGAGGGACAGGGGGCTACGAGCAGTACTTC	CASSGGGTGGYEQYF
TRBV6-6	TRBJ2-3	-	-	TGTGCCAGCAGTTACCTACCGCCTACAGATACGCAGTATTTT	CASSYLPPTDTQYF
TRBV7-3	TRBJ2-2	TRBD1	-	TGTGCCAGCAGCCGCGACAGGGTTTCATTCACCGGGGAGCTGTTTTTT	CASSRDRVSFTGELFF
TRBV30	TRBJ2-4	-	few	TGTGCCTGGAGAGGGAATAACAGGGTGTACTTC	CAWRGNNRVYF
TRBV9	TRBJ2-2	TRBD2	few	TGTGCCAGCAGCACCCCCCGCGGGGGAGGAACCAAACCTGCCGGGGAGCTGTTTTTT	CASSTPRGGGTKPAGELFF
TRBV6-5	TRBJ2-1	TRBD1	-	TGTGCCAGCAGGCACAGGGGAACCTCCTACAATGAGCAGTTCTTC	CASRHRGTSYNEQFF
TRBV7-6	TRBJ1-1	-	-	TGTGCCAGCAGCTTAGATCGGGTTCGCGATGAAGCTTTCTTT	CASSLDRVRDEAFF
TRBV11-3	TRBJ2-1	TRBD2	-	TGTGCCAGCAGCTCCCCGTGGGCTAGCGGGGGGCAGGAGGAGCAGTTCTTC	CASSSPWASGGQEEQFF
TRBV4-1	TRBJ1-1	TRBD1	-	TGCGCCAGCAGCCAAGGGCAACAGGGGAGGACTGAAGCTTTCTTT	CASSQGQQGRTEAFF
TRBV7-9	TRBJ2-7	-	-	TGTGCCAGCAGCTTAAGAGACTACGAGCAGTACTTC	CASSLRDYEQYF
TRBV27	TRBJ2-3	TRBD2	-	TGTGCCAGCAGACTAGCGGGGGTTCGGGATACGCAGTATTTT	CASRLAGVRDTQYF
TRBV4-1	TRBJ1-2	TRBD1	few	TGCGCCAGCAGCCACCCCCGGACAGGGCGGGGGGGCTACACCTTC	CASSHPRTGRGGYTF
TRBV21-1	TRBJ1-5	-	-	TGTGCCAGCAGCAAATATCGGGACAGGCCCCACGTGCCCCAGCATTTT	CASSKYRDRPHVPQHF
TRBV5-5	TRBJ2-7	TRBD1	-	TGTGCCAGCAGCTACCGGGGGACAGGGCCCTACGAGCAGTACTTC	CASSYRGTGPYEQYF
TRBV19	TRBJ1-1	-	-	TGTGCCAGTAGTATTATAGGGGATCGGGTGAACACTGAAGCTTTCTTT	CASSIIGDRVNTEAFF
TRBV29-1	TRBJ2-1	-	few	TGCAGCGAGTCCAGAGAGACAGGCGGTGAGCAGTTCTTC	CSESRETGGEQFF
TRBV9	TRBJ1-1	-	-	TGTGCCAGCAGCGAGGGGACATCTGAAGCTTTCTTT	CASSEGTSEAFF
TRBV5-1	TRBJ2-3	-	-	TGCGCCAGCAGCTTTAAGGGGCCCACCACAGATACGCAGTATTTT	CASSFKGPTTDTQYF
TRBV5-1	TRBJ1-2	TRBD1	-	TGCGCCAGCAGCTCCTCAAGCTACAGGGGGCAAGGTTCGGGCTACACCTTC	CASSSSSYRGQGSGYTF
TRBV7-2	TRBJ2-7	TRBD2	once	TGTGCCAGCAGCTTAGGGGAGCGGGGGGCAATTGCCTACGAGCAGTACTTC	CASSLGERGAIAYEQYF
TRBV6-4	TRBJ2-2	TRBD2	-	TGTGCCAGCGGACGGGACTACCCGACGAACACCGGGGAGCTGTTTTTT	CASGRDYPTNTGELFF
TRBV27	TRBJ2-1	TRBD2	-	TGTGCCAGCAGTTTGATTTGGACTAGCGGGGTCAATGAGCAGTTCTTC	CASSLIWTSGVNEQFF
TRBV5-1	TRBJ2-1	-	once	TGCGCCAGCAGCTTGGTTGGAGGTGAGCAGTTCTTC	CASSLVGGEQFF
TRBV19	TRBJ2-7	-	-	TGTGCCAGTAGTCCACCCGCGGGGGCTGGGATCTACGAGCAGTACTTC	CASSPPAGAGIYEQYF
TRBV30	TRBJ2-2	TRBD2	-	TGTGCCTCGGGGACTAGCGGGAGTAGCACCGGGGAGCTGTTTTTT	CASGTSGSSTGELFF